The 4 T cell receptor beta chains given below trace back to one sample, sequenced in a study of T cell responses to AZD1222 COVID-19 vaccine (dated by TCRdb to 2020 to 2022). The sample's time point label, decoded: baseline before first vaccination. The library was produced with the immunoSEQ multiplex PCR assay. What TCRdb holds here is the immuneACCESS table cut down to in-frame rearrangements. Part of the clones is not present; checked against another copy, under half of the missing clones reflect an unresolved V gene, and the others are unexplained. This sample comprises 140,000 to 150,000 clones, approximately 90% of them detected only once. Of the sample, more than 13% is held by the ten largest clones. The sample here was peripheral blood, taken on day 0 of AZD1222 vaccination. These receptors were collected from an adult in good health.

This clone was seen only a few times. This rearrangement joins TRBV19 to TRBJ2-7; TRBD1 agrees at 12 bases. CDR3 length: 14 residues. With V trimmed by 8 bases and J by 7 bases, 9 bases remained unmatched. Germline V CDR1 and CDR2: LNHDA, SQIVND (reference sequence). The CDR3 loop reads CASSPGTGGWEQYF. The DNA for the CDR3 is TGTGCCAGTTCACCCGGGACAGGGGGCTGGGAGCAGTACTTC.

This clone was recorded once. This rearrangement joins TRBV4-3 to TRBJ1-4, with D unclear. The germline CDR1 and CDR2 sequences are LGHNA and YSLEER. The CDR3 contains 17 residues. V lost 4 bases and J lost 2, with 17 bases in between. The CDR3 here is CASSLAGGQLTNEKLFF. In nucleotides, the CDR3 is TGCGCCAGCAGCCTAGCGGGAGGCCAACTCACTAATGAAAAACTGTTTTTT.

This chain connects TRBV27 to TRBJ1-1; TRBD1 matches 7 bases. V trimming: 3 bases; J trimming: 4 bases; junction bases outside the gene matches: 5. There are 14 residues in the CDR3. In germline, CDR1 is MNHEY, CDR2 SMNVEV (reference sequence). The CDR3 sequence: CASSFDRASTEAFF. Here the CDR3 DNA reads TGTGCCAGCAGTTTCGACAGGGCGAGCACTGAAGCTTTCTTT.

The CDR3 DNA is TGTGCCAGCAGACCATGGTCGTCCGCTGAAGCTTTCTTT. It specifies CASRPWSSAEAFF. The V gene is TRBV6-5, the J gene TRBJ1-1; D is uncertain. Germline assignment: CDR1 MNHEY and CDR2 SVGAGI. V lost 6 bases and J lost 6, with 14 bases in between. The CDR3 spans 13 residues.